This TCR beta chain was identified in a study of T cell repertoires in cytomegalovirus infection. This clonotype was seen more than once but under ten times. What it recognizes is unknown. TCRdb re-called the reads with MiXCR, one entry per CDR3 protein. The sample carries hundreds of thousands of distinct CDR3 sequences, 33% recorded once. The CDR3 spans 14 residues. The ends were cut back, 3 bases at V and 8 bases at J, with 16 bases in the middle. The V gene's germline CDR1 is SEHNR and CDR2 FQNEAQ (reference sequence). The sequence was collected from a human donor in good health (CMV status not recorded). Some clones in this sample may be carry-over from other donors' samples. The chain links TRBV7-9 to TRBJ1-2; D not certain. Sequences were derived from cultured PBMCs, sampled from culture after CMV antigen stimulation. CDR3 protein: CASSFTDGERGYTF. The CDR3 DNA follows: TGTGCCAGCAGCTTCACCGACGGGGAGCGAGGCTACACCTTC.